These T cell receptor beta chains were read from a single sample in a study of blood T cell repertoires in COVID-19. Profiled with immunoSEQ multiplex PCR; TCRdb holds only in-frame clones, not every one. Here the sample spans roughly 230,000 clones, about 83% being singletons. Sequenced: peripheral blood. The receptors originated from a human donor in a cohort sampled during active COVID-19. Each CDR3 is given with its conserved first and last residue. Each record gives: V gene, CDR3 protein.

>TRBV27
CASRDLSSGSNEQFF
>TRBV6-5
CASVYTGGVSHGYTF
>TRBV5-1
CASSPPVGTGVTLGANVLTF
>TRBV9
CASSVASEYEQYF
>TRBV4-1
CASNQEGAHYGYTF
>TRBV28
CASRDFWRQETQYF
>TRBV4-2
CASSQEGAAGPTGELFF
>TRBV5-1
CASSSGTGSEKLFF
>TRBV19
CASSISLSSYNEQFF
>TRBV7-2
CASSLGTGRSYTF
>TRBV5-4
CASSPTGVETQYF
>TRBV5-1
CASSLVVSGYTDTQYF
>TRBV27
CASRLGLAGGQGEQFF
>TRBV5-1
CASSVGSPYEQYF
>TRBV3-1/TRBV3-2
CASSPLALSSGNTIYF
>TRBV9
CASSGWTGSYNEQFF
>TRBV3-1/TRBV3-2
CASSSGTSGYTSTDTQYF
>TRBV2
CASSRDRRYNSPLHF
>TRBV7-2
CASSRRLSRGTDTQYF
>TRBV2
CASSGSRVFSVSSNSPLHF
>TRBV18
CASSPGEDQPQHF
>TRBV7-2
CASSLDRGGEKLFF
>TRBV19
CASSMGGRQTYEQYF
>TRBV6-2/TRBV6-3
CASSSTGGNQPQHF
>TRBV6-5
CASSYGQGRFETQYF
>TRBV10-1
CASSEAREVETQYF
>TRBV7-9
CASSRTGTEAFF
>TRBV19
CASSRTGTDVWPQHF
>TRBV5-4
CASSSAHIASGNTIYF
>TRBV29-1
CSVQPGQGHYGYTF
>TRBV19
CASSPGQLVGGYTF
>TRBV5-1
CASSFGLAGGTDTQYF
>TRBV29-1
CSVEDGRGETQYF
>TRBV6-5
CASSSQGFGLDNEQFF
>TRBV5-1
CASSFDRSTNEKLFF
>TRBV5-1
CASSLVEGSGGMKSPLHF
>TRBV19
CASSIAGRYEQYF